The next 4 T cell receptor beta chains were all read from a single sample in a study of blood T cell repertoires in COVID-19. Assay used: immunoSEQ multiplex PCR; TCRdb lists only in-frame clones, some missing. In the table there are around 50,000 clones, over 65% of which are singletons. Sequenced sample: peripheral blood. The receptors were sampled from a human donor in a cohort sampled during active COVID-19.

This rearrangement joins TRBV6-1 to TRBJ2-2; D is perhaps TRBD2 (6 bases). The CDR3 sequence is 18 residues long. Germline lookup yields CDR1 MNHNS and CDR2 SASEGT. V was cut by 1 base and J by 4 bases, with 19 bases left in between. This CDR3 reads CASSEVYVGLSGTGELFF. In DNA, the CDR3 is TGTGCCAGCAGTGAAGTTTATGTGGGACTGAGCGGCACCGGGGAGCTGTTTTTT.

This clone was detected once. This sequence joins TRBV14 and TRBJ2-7, with TRBD1 as a possible D gene (5 bases). CDR3 size: 13 residues. Germline V CDR1 and CDR2: SGHDN, FVKESK. V was cut by 5 bases and J by 4 bases, with 12 bases left in between. The CDR3 loop reads CASSSRVLYEQYF. In nucleotides, the CDR3 is TGTGCCAGCAGCTCCAGGGTTCTTTACGAGCAGTACTTC.

This chain connects TRBV27 to TRBJ1-5; 12 nucleotides line up with TRBD1. The V gene's germline CDR1 is MNHEY and CDR2 SMNVEV (reference sequence). The CDR3 covers 16 residues. V trimming: 6 bases; J trimming: 2 bases; junction bases outside the gene matches: 5. CDR3 sequence: CASRGTGGGGNQPQHF. The CDR3 coding sequence is TGTGCCAGCAGAGGGACAGGGGGCGGTGGCAATCAGCCCCAGCATTTT.

The rearrangement links TRBV6-5 to TRBJ2-7, with D perhaps TRBD2 (5 bases). The CDR3 totals 13 residues. V was pared by 8 bases and J by 0 bases, with 11 bases between. In germline, CDR1 is MNHEY, CDR2 SVGAGI. CDR3 bases: TGTGCCAGCCGGGGTTCATACTCCTACGAGCAGTACTTC. Amino acid sequence: CASRGSYSYEQYF.